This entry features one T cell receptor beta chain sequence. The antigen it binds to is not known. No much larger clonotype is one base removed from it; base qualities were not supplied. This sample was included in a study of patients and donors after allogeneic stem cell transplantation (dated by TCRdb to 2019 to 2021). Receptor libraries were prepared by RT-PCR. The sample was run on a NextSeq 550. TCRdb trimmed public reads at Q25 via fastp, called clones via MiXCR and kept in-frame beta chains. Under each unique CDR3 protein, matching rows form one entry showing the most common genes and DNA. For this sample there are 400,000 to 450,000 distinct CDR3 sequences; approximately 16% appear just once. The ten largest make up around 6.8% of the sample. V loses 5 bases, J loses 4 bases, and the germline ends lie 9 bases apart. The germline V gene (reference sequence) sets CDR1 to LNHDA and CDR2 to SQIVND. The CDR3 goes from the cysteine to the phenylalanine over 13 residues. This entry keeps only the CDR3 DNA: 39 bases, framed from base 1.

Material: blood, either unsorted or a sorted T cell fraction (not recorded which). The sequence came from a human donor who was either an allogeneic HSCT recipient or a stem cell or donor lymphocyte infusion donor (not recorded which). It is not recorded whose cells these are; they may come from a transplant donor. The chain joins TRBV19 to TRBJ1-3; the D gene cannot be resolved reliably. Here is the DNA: TGTGCCAGTAGTCTCGAACGGGGAAACACCATATATTTT. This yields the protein CASSLERGNTIYF.